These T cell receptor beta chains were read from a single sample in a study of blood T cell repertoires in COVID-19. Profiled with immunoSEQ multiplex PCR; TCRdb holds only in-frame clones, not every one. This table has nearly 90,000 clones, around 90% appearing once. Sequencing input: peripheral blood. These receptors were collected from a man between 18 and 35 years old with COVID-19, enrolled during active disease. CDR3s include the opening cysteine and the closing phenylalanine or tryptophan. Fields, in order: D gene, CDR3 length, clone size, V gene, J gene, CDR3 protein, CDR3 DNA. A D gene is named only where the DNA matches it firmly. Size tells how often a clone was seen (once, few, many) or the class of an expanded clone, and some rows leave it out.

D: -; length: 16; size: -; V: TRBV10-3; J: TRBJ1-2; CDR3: CAISTNLGVSNYGYTF; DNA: TGTGCCATCAGTACTAACCTAGGGGTCTCCAACTATGGCTACACCTTC
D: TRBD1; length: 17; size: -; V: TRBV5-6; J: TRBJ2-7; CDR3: CASSRTFSTGYFYEQYF; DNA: TGTGCCAGCAGCCGGACCTTCTCGACAGGGTACTTCTACGAGCAGTACTTC
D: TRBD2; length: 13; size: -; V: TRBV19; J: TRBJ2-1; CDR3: CASSTGGYNEQFF; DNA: TGTGCCAGTAGTACCGGGGGGTACAATGAGCAGTTCTTC
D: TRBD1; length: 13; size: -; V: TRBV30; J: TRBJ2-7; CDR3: CAWLGQGTYEQYF; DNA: TGTGCCTGGTTGGGACAGGGGACCTACGAGCAGTACTTC
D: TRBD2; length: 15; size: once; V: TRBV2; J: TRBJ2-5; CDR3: CASRTASGSYETQYF; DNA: TGTGCCAGCAGGACCGCCAGCGGGAGTTATGAGACCCAGTACTTC
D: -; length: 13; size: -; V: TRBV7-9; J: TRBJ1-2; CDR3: CASSLDPVRGYTF; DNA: TGTGCCAGCAGCTTAGACCCAGTGAGGGGCTACACCTTC
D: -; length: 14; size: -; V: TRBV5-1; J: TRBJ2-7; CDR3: CASSDDRYSYEQYF; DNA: TGCGCCAGCAGCGACGACAGATATTCCTACGAGCAGTACTTC
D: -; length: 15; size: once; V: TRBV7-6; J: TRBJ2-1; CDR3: CASSLSGDSLNEQFF; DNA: TGTGCCAGCAGCCTATCGGGAGACTCGCTGAATGAGCAGTTCTTC
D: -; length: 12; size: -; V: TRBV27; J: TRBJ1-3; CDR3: CASTISGNTIYF; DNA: TGTGCCAGCACCATCTCTGGAAACACCATATATTTT
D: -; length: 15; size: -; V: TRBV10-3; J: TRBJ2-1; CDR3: CAISESEVSNNEQFF; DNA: TGTGCCATCAGTGAGAGTGAGGTGTCAAACAATGAGCAGTTCTTC
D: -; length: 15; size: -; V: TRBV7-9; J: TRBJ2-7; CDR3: CASSFVEGPSYEQYF; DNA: TGTGCCAGCAGCTTTGTGGAGGGTCCCTCCTACGAGCAGTACTTC
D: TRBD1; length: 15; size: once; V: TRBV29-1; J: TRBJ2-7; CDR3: CSVEVLQGAGYEQYF; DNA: TGCAGCGTTGAAGTGCTACAGGGGGCGGGATACGAGCAGTACTTC
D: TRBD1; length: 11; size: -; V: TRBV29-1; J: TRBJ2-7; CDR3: CSVRGTGEQYF; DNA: TGCAGCGTTCGCGGGACAGGCGAGCAGTACTTC
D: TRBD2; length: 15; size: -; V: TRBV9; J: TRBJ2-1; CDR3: CASSRGLGADNEQFF; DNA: TGTGCCAGCAGCAGGGGACTAGGGGCCGACAATGAGCAGTTCTTC
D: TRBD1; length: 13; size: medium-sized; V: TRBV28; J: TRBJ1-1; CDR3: CASSITGGTEAFF; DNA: TGTGCCAGCAGTATAACAGGGGGTACTGAAGCTTTCTTT
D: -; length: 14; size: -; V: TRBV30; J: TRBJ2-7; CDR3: CAWSRLAHTYEQYF; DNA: TGTGCCTGGAGTCGCCTAGCGCACACCTACGAGCAGTACTTC
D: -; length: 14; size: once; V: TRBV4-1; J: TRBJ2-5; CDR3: CASSQLEVGETQYF; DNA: TGCGCCAGCAGCCAACTTGAAGTCGGAGAGACCCAGTACTTC
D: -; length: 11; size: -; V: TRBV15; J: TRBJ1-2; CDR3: CATGGAGGYTF; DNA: TGTGCCACCGGGGGCGCGGGTGGCTACACCTTC
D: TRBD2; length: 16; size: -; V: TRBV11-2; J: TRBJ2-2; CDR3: CASSLGLRERTGELFF; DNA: TGTGCCAGCAGCTTAGGTTTGCGGGAGAGGACCGGGGAGCTGTTTTTT
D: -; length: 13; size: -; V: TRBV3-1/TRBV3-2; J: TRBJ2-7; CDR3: CASSPTGAYEQYF; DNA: TGTGCCAGCAGCCCGACGGGGGCCTACGAGCAGTACTTC
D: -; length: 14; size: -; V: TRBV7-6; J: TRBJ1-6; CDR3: CASSPGLGDSPLHF; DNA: TGTGCCAGCAGCCCGGGACTGGGGGATTCACCCCTCCACTTT
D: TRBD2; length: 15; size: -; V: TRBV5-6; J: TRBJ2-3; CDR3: CASSPGLGVADTQYF; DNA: TGTGCCAGCAGCCCGGGACTAGGGGTCGCAGATACGCAGTATTTT
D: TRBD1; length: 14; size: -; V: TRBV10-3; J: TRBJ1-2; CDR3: CAINRQGPNYGYTF; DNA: TGTGCCATCAATAGACAGGGACCCAACTATGGCTACACCTTC
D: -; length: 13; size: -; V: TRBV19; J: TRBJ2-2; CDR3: CASSSQGAGELFF; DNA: TGTGCCAGTAGTTCACAGGGTGCCGGGGAGCTGTTTTTT
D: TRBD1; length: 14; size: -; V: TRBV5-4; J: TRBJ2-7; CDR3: CASSLADRAHEQYF; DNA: TGTGCCAGCAGCTTGGCGGACAGGGCCCACGAGCAGTACTTC
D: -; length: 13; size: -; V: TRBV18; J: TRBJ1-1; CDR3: CASASGAIAEAFF; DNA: TGTGCCAGTGCCTCAGGGGCAATAGCTGAAGCTTTCTTT
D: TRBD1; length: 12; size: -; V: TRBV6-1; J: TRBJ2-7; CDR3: CASSEHRGAGYF; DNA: TGTGCCAGCAGTGAACACAGGGGGGCCGGGTACTTC